The next 14 T cell receptor beta chains were all read from a single sample in a study of response to subunit inactivated influenza vaccine (dated by TCRdb to the late 2010s). Library preparation used RT-PCR. TCRdb names Illumina HiSeq 2500 as the instrument used. TCRdb trimmed the raw reads at Q25, called clones with MiXCR and kept productive beta chains. Every CDR3 protein is listed once, alongside the most common genes and DNA of its rows. The table for this sample lists about 540,000 distinct CDR3 sequences; around 25% of them were counted only once. Around 2.8% of the sample belongs to the ten largest clones. This sample was also put to use in a study of T cells expressing NK-cell markers. The second paper states: 5'RACE template switching, by which a universal primer site and unique molecular identifiers were added, was used to make TCR beta cDNA libraries.

Material: CD4+ T cells sorted from PBMCs, obtained approximately 12 days after vaccination. The receptors were sampled from a man aged 50 to 59 who received an inactivated influenza vaccine. Donor details come from another sample of the same person, matched by shared clones.

This clonotype was seen a single time. The chain couples TRBV25-1 to TRBJ2-1; D is unresolved. V shed 6 bases and J shed 6 bases, with 12 bases lying between them. Germline CDR1 MGHDK, CDR2 SYGVNS. The CDR3 covers 13 residues. DNA of the CDR3: TGTGCCAGCAGATTCGACCCGTCCAATGAGCAGTTCTTC. Residues: CASRFDPSNEQFF. The full variable domain, its missing parts supplied by reference TRBV25-1 and TRBJ2-1, is EADIYQTPRYLVIGTGKKITLECSQTMGHDKMYWYQQDPGMELHLIHYSYGVNSTEKGDLSSESTVSRIRTEHFPLTLESARPSHTSQYLCASRFDPSNEQFFGPGTRLTVL.

This clonotype has only a few counts. J is TRBJ2-1 and V is TRBV12-3 or TRBV12-4; 11 positions agree with TRBD2. This CDR3 contains 15 residues. J was trimmed by 7 bases and V by 7 bases; bases with no gene match: 9. The CDR3: CASTLSGTSGNEQFF. The CDR3 DNA reads as TGTGCCAGCACGCTATCCGGGACTAGCGGAAATGAGCAGTTCTTC.

This sequence joins TRBV12-3 or TRBV12-4 and TRBJ2-7; no definite D call. CDR3 length: 12 amino acids. Between the trimmed V and J ends, which lost 2 bases and 7 bases, there was a span of 9 bases. The CDR3 coding sequence is TGTGCCAGCAGTTTAAACACTGGGGAGCAGTACTTC. Protein: CASSLNTGEQYF.

The chain carries TRBV25-1 and TRBJ1-1; D is uncertain. With 1 base removed from V and 10 bases from J, the gap between germline ends came to 13 bases. The CDR3 loop spans 13 amino acids. Germline V gives CDR1 MGHDK, CDR2 SYGVNS. CDR3 bases: TGTGCCAGCAGTGAATCCCCCTTTCTGGGAGCTTTCTTT. It yields the protein CASSESPFLGAFF.

There are a few counts of this clonotype. The rearrangement links TRBV11-1 to TRBJ2-1, with D unresolved. Germline values: CDR1 SGHAT, CDR2 FQDESV (reference sequence). The length of the CDR3 is 11 residues. Trimming pared 5 bases from V and 10 bases from J, leaving 9 bases between. The CDR3 coding sequence is TGTGCCAGCAGCCCCGCTTGGGAGCAGTTCTTC. This sequence encodes CASSPAWEQFF.

The genes are TRBV28 and TRBJ2-1; 7 positions match TRBD2. The ends lost 5 bases at V and 7 bases at J; junction bases unmatched: 8. This CDR3 comprises 14 residues. CDR1 is MDHEN and CDR2 is SYDVKM in the germline V gene. The CDR3 is CASSPLTSLNEQFF. DNA of the CDR3: TGTGCCAGCAGTCCCTTGACTAGCTTGAATGAGCAGTTCTTC.

This clonotype has more than one count but fewer than ten. The chain combines TRBV6-2 or TRBV6-3 with TRBJ2-5; TRBD2 matches 10 bases. The CDR3 contains 15 residues. Germline-derived CDR1 and CDR2 are MNHEY and SVGEGT. With 6 bases clipped from V and 5 bases from J, the junction kept 9 bases outside the gene matches. CDR3 protein: CASSTTSGTRETQYF. The CDR3 DNA reads as TGTGCCAGCAGCACCACTAGCGGGACGAGGGAGACCCAGTACTTC.

The chain uses TRBV11-2 and TRBJ2-6, with D maybe TRBD2 (5 bases). The V end was cut by 5 bases, the J end by 0 bases, with 14 bases between. There are 17 residues in the CDR3. Germline V gives CDR1 SGHAT, CDR2 FQNNGV. The CDR3 protein is CASSTHRTRSGANVLTF. CDR3 in DNA: TGTGCCAGCAGCACCCATCGGACTCGCTCTGGGGCCAACGTCCTGACTTTC. The full variable domain, rest sourced from reference TRBV11-2 and TRBJ2-6, is EAGVAQSPRYKIIEKRQSVAFWCNPISGHATLYWYQQILGQGPKLLIQFQNNGVVDDSQLPKDRFSAERLKGVDSTLKIQPAKLEDSAVYLCASSTHRTRSGANVLTFGAGSRLTVL.

This clonotype was seen many times. The chain is built from TRBV7-9 and TRBJ2-3; the match to TRBD1 covers 9 bases. The CDR3 sequence is 15 residues long. With 4 bases clipped from V and 2 bases from J, the junction kept 4 bases outside the gene matches. Germline lookup yields CDR1 SEHNR and CDR2 FQNEAQ (reference sequence). DNA for the CDR3: TGTGCCAGCAGCTACGGACAGGGGAACACAGATACGCAGTATTTT. Translating gives CASSYGQGNTDTQYF.

The rearrangement links TRBV10-2 to TRBJ2-7, with a weak D call TRBD1 (6 bases). The CDR3 covers 17 residues. Germline-derived CDR1 and CDR2 are WSHSY and SAAADI. V was clipped by 2 bases and J by 7 bases, with 24 bases between them. In DNA form, the CDR3 reads TGCGCCAGCAGTGAGCGACAGGTCCTCATTATCCCTCGAGAGCAGTACTTC. Protein sequence: CASSERQVLIIPREQYF.

The DNA of the CDR3 is TGTGCCAGCATCGGCAGGGGGCTTGGGAACACTGAAGCTTTCTTT. Encoded protein: CASIGRGLGNTEAFF. V and J are TRBV28 and TRBJ1-1; 8 nucleotides agree with TRBD1. The CDR3 length is 15 residues. Germline CDR1 is MDHEN and CDR2 is SYDVKM. Unmatched junction bases numbered 8, after V lost 7 bases and J lost 1 base.

This clonotype was picked up a small number of times. The V gene is TRBV15, the J gene TRBJ1-1; no clear D. The CDR3 has 16 amino acids. Trimming removed 0 bases from V and 0 bases from J, with 11 bases in between. From germline, CDR1 is LNHNV and CDR2 YYDKDF (reference sequence). The CDR3 sequence: CATSREGSLLNTEAFF. DNA of the CDR3: TGTGCCACCAGCAGAGAAGGTAGTCTTCTGAACACTGAAGCTTTCTTT. Looking up the rest from reference TRBV15 and TRBJ1-1 gives the full variable domain: DAMVIQNPRYQVTQFGKPVTLSCSQTLNHNVMYWYQQKSSQAPKLLFHYYDKDFNNEADTPDNFQSRRPNTSFCFLDIRSPGLGDTAMYLCATSREGSLLNTEAFFGQGTRLTVV.

This clonotype has just a few counts. The V call is TRBV4-3, the J call TRBJ2-3; D not certain. CDR1 is LGHNA and CDR2 is YSLEER in the germline V gene. CDR3 size: 13 residues. Between the trimmed V and J ends, which lost 1 base and 4 bases, there was a span of 6 bases. In nucleotides, the CDR3 is TGCGCCAGCAGCCAAGTAGCAGCAGATACGCAGTATTTT. Translating it yields CASSQVAADTQYF.

V is TRBV5-1 and J is TRBJ2-2; D not resolved. The CDR3 consists of 14 residues. In germline, CDR1 is SGHRS, CDR2 YFSETQ. V was trimmed by 2 bases and J by 2 bases, leaving 7 bases between them. CDR3 sequence (DNA): TGCGCCAGCAGCTTCCAGGCCAACACCGGGGAGCTGTTTTTT. This encodes CASSFQANTGELFF.